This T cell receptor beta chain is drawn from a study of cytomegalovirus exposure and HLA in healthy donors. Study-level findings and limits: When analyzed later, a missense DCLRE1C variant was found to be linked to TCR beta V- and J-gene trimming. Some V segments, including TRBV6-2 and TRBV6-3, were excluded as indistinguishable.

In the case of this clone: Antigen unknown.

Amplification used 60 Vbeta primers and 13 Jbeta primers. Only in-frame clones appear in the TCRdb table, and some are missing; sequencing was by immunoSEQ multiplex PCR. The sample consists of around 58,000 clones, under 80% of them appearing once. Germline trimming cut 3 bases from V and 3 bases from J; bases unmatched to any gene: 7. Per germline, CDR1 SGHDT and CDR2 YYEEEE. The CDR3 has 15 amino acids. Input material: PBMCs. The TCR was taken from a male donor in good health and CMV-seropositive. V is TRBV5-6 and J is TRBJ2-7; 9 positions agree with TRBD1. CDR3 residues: CASSSGTGIYYEQYF. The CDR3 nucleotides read TGTGCCAGCAGCTCCGGGACAGGGATCTACTACGAGCAGTACTTC.